Presented here are 32 T cell receptor beta chains from one specimen sequenced in a study of blood T cell repertoires in COVID-19. Data came from immunoSEQ multiplex PCR; TCRdb stores just in-frame clones and leaves some out. Among over 200,000 clones listed, 85% to 90% were seen once. The sample taken for sequencing was PBMCs or T cells enriched from blood (not recorded which). The receptor source for this set is a man younger than 30 who had recovered from COVID-19.

This chain links TRBV7-3 with TRBJ2-2; a weak D match, TRBD1 (6 bases). The CDR3 loop spans 14 amino acids. Looked up from germline, CDR1 is SGHTA and CDR2 is FQGTGA. The ends were cut back, 6 bases at V and 7 bases at J, with 15 bases in the middle. The CDR3 sequence: CASRATGSSGELFF. The CDR3 DNA is TGTGCCAGCAGAGCAACAGGGAGTAGCGGGGAGCTGTTTTTT.

This clone was picked up a small number of times. This chain links TRBV28 with TRBJ2-7; TRBD1 matches 9 bases. The length of the CDR3 is 16 residues. From germline, CDR1 is MDHEN and CDR2 SYDVKM. V dropped 6 bases and J dropped 6; count of bases not matched to a gene: 15. The chain's CDR3 is CASRPRNRDRAFEQYF. In nucleotides, the CDR3 is TGTGCCAGCAGACCTAGAAACCGGGACAGGGCATTCGAGCAGTACTTC.

The DNA of the CDR3 is TGCGCCAGCAGCGAAACTCAGAACACTGAAGCTTTCTTT. It is translated as CASSETQNTEAFF. The chain joins TRBV10-1 to TRBJ1-1; D ambiguous. There are 13 residues in the CDR3. Per the germline V gene, CDR1 is WNHNN and CDR2 is SYGVQD (reference sequence). V was cut by 6 bases and J by 1 base, with 9 bases left in between.

This rearrangement joins TRBV21-1 to TRBJ1-5. TRBV21-1 is an annotated pseudogene. The CDR3 length is 16 residues. CDR3 in amino acids: CASSKGDSYSNQPQHF. DNA for the CDR3: TGTGCCAGCAGCAAAGGGGACTCATATAGCAATCAGCCCCAGCATTTT.

The chain uses TRBV6-5 and TRBJ1-5, with unresolved D. This CDR3 is built from 13 residues. Between the trimmed V and J ends, which lost 6 bases and 0 bases, there was a span of 6 bases. Germline loops: CDR1 MNHEY, CDR2 SVGAGI. The CDR3 sequence is CASRFNSNQPQHF. CDR3 bases: TGTGCCAGCAGGTTTAATAGCAATCAGCCCCAGCATTTT.

The chain employs TRBV5-1 and TRBJ2-3; 9 bases are a match to TRBD1. This CDR3 is built from 15 residues. Per the germline V gene, CDR1 is SGHRS and CDR2 is YFSETQ. The trim removed 4 bases at V and 4 bases at J, leaving 7 bases unmatched. The CDR3 protein is CASSPGQGPPDTQYF. CDR3 DNA: TGCGCCAGCAGCCCGGGACAGGGCCCCCCAGATACGCAGTATTTT.

The chain couples TRBV6-2 or TRBV6-3 to TRBJ1-6; no definite D call. V was trimmed by 6 bases and J by 10 bases, leaving 16 bases between them. Germline V gives CDR1 MNHEY, CDR2 SVGEGT. The CDR3 runs 14 residues. CDR3 DNA: TGTGCCAGCAGCCCTCCCCAGGCGGGATCACCCCTCCACTTT. It specifies CASSPPQAGSPLHF.

The chain couples TRBV27 to TRBJ2-1, with 7 bases matching TRBD1. Germline lookup yields CDR1 MNHEY and CDR2 SMNVEV (reference sequence). The CDR3 length is 14 residues. Trimming took 5 bases from V and 3 from J; bases not matched to a gene: 4. CDR3 coding DNA: TGTGCCAGCAGTCGACAGGGAGACTACAATGAGCAGTTCTTC. Translating it yields CASSRQGDYNEQFF.

The chain uses TRBV5-5 and TRBJ1-3; D remains unclear. The germline CDR1 and CDR2 sequences are SGHKS and YYEKEE (reference sequence). The V end lost 1 base, the J end lost 0 bases, and 8 bases lay between the germline ends. CDR3 length: 15 amino acids. The CDR3 loop is CASSLSVNSGNTIYF. DNA of the CDR3: TGTGCCAGCAGCTTGTCAGTGAACTCTGGAAACACCATATATTTT.

This sequence joins TRBV5-1 and TRBJ1-5; D ambiguous. Trimming cost V 2 bases and J 1 base, with 4 bases left between them. The CDR3 sequence is 13 residues long. Germline loops: CDR1 SGHRS, CDR2 YFSETQ. CDR3 residues: CASSFGSNQPQHF. In DNA, the CDR3 is TGCGCCAGCAGCTTTGGCAGCAATCAGCCCCAGCATTTT.

V is TRBV10-2 and J is TRBJ2-5; maybe TRBD2 (6 bases). Deletions cut 3 bases from V and 5 bases from J, with 10 bases between. The CDR3 extends over 13 amino acids. CDR1 is WSHSY, CDR2 SAAADI, per germline. The CDR3 here is CASSDGGYETQYF. The CDR3 DNA is TGCGCCAGCAGTGATGGAGGGTATGAGACCCAGTACTTC.

This sequence joins TRBV4-2 and TRBJ1-2, with TRBD1 matching 8 bases. V trimming: 2 bases; J trimming: 7 bases; junction bases outside the gene matches: 9. CDR3 length: 15 residues. Per the germline V gene, CDR1 is LGHNA and CDR2 is YNFKEQ. The CDR3 region has the DNA TGTGCCAGCAGCCAACCCCGGACAGGGTATGGTGGCTACACCTTC. Translated: CASSQPRTGYGGYTF.

This sequence joins TRBV6-5 and TRBJ2-7; no definite D call. CDR3 size: 13 residues. Germline V gene data show CDR1 as MNHEY and CDR2 as SVGAGI. Trimming took off 0 bases at V and 7 bases at J, with 10 bases between the two ends. The CDR3 reads CASSYSEAWEQYF. The CDR3 DNA reads as TGTGCCAGCAGTTACTCTGAGGCCTGGGAGCAGTACTTC.

The rearrangement joins TRBV5-4 to TRBJ2-3, with D perhaps TRBD2 (5 bases). Looked up from germline, CDR1 is SGHNT and CDR2 is YYREEE (reference sequence). Trimming removed 1 base from V and 1 base from J, with 7 bases in between. This CDR3 is 14 amino acids long. CDR3 sequence (DNA): TGTGCCAGCAGCTTGTATAGCGGCACAGATACGCAGTATTTT. Residues: CASSLYSGTDTQYF.

This chain joins TRBV6-5 and TRBJ2-4, with D possibly being TRBD1 (6 bases). Germline V CDR1 and CDR2: MNHEY, SVGAGI. The CDR3 totals 12 residues. The V end lost 6 bases, the J end lost 6 bases, and 9 bases lay between the germline ends. Written as DNA, the CDR3 is TGTGCCAGCAGACTGGACAGAAACATTCAGTACTTC. Encoded protein: CASRLDRNIQYF.

In DNA form, the CDR3 reads TGCGCCAGCAGCCCGGGACTAGCGGGAATCTATGAGCAGTTCTTC. This codes for CASSPGLAGIYEQFF. The chain couples TRBV4-1 to TRBJ2-1, with TRBD2 matching 13 bases. CDR1 and CDR2 from the germline V gene are MGHRA and YSYEKL. V dropped 4 bases and J dropped 8; count of bases not matched to a gene: 5. The CDR3 extends over 15 amino acids.

The rearrangement uses TRBV9 and TRBJ2-3; D gene ambiguous. CDR3 size: 11 residues. V was trimmed by 4 bases and J by 5 bases, leaving 5 bases between them. In germline, CDR1 is SGDLS, CDR2 YYNGEE. Written as DNA, the CDR3 is TGTGCCAGCAGCCCAGTAGATACGCAGTATTTT. This sequence encodes CASSPVDTQYF.

The chain uses TRBV2 and TRBJ1-2; D might be TRBD1 (5 bases). Germline values: CDR1 SNHLY, CDR2 FYNNEI. The CDR3 covers 15 residues. Trimming cost V 3 bases and J 5 bases, with 16 bases left between them. CDR3 protein: CASSDSGGTAYGYTF. The DNA of the CDR3 is TGTGCCAGCAGTGATTCAGGCGGGACTGCATATGGCTACACCTTC. Combining the CDR3 with reference TRBV2 and TRBJ1-2 gives the whole variable domain EPEVTQTPSHQVTQMGQEVILRCVPISNHLYFYWYRQILGQKVEFLVSFYNNEISEKSEIFDDQFSVERPDGSNFTLKIRSTKLEDSAMYFCASSDSGGTAYGYTFGSGTRLTVV.

This clone appeared a single time. V is TRBV7-2 and J is TRBJ1-5; the D is unclear. Germline V gene lookup returns CDR1 SGHTA and CDR2 FQGNSA. V was cut by 6 bases and J by 0 bases, with 6 bases left in between. The CDR3 totals 13 residues. The CDR3 DNA reads TGTGCCAGCAGTCAGGTTAGCAATCAGCCCCAGCATTTT. It yields the protein CASSQVSNQPQHF.

V gene TRBV6-4 combines with J gene TRBJ1-2; 7 bases line up with TRBD1. The V and J ends lost 6 bases and 0 bases, in that order; junction bases with no gene match: 4. Germline values: CDR1 MRHNA, CDR2 SNTAGT. The CDR3 length is 14 residues. CDR3 in DNA: TGTGCCAGCAGCGCGGGACAGACTAACTATGGCTACACCTTC. Amino acid sequence: CASSAGQTNYGYTF.

The rearrangement links TRBV5-1 to TRBJ2-3, with 8 bases fitting TRBD2. This CDR3 is 15 amino acids long. Germline CDR1 reads SGHRS; CDR2 reads YFSETQ. Germline trimming cut 4 bases from V and 5 bases from J; bases unmatched to any gene: 9. CDR3 amino acids: CASSTGGRVLDTQYF. In DNA form, the CDR3 reads TGCGCCAGCAGCACGGGAGGGCGGGTCCTAGATACGCAGTATTTT.

This clone was observed a handful of times. The rearrangement joins TRBV7-2 to TRBJ1-5, with 7 bases that match TRBD1. Per the germline V gene, CDR1 is SGHTA and CDR2 is FQGNSA. V lost 4 bases and J lost 6; bases outside the gene matches: 9. This CDR3 has 15 amino acids. CDR3 residues: CASSSPPTGRQPQHF. For the CDR3, the DNA is TGTGCCAGCAGCTCCCCACCGACAGGGCGTCAGCCCCAGCATTTT.

The CDR3 here is CASSSGEAGVTGELFF. DNA of the CDR3: TGTGCCAGTAGTTCTGGTGAAGCGGGAGTAACCGGGGAGCTGTTTTTT. The J gene is TRBJ2-2, the V gene TRBV19; 8 positions agree with TRBD2. Germline V gene lookup returns CDR1 LNHDA and CDR2 SQIVND (reference sequence). The ends lost 5 bases at V and 5 bases at J; junction bases unmatched: 10. The CDR3 has 16 residues. Together with reference TRBV19 and TRBJ2-2, the CDR3 gives the full variable domain: DGGITQSPKYLFRKEGQNVTLSCEQNLNHDAMYWYRQDPGQGLRLIYYSQIVNDFQKGDIAEGYSVSREKKESFPLTVTSAQKNPTAFYLCASSSGEAGVTGELFFGEGSRLTVL.

The CDR3 reads CASSLSGDSGSPLHF. DNA for the CDR3: TGTGCCAGCAGCTTATCAGGGGATTCGGGGTCACCCCTCCACTTT. The chain carries TRBV7-8 and TRBJ1-6; TRBD1 might be the D (6 bases). Germline V CDR1 and CDR2: SGHVS, FQNEAQ. V shed 2 bases and J shed 10 bases, with 15 bases lying between them. The CDR3 spans 15 residues.

The CDR3 loop reads CASSIRGSREGQPQHF. In DNA, the CDR3 is TGTGCCAGTAGTATACGCGGGAGCAGGGAAGGTCAGCCCCAGCATTTT. The gene calls are TRBV19 and TRBJ1-5; maybe TRBD1 (5 bases). The CDR3 totals 16 residues. V was cut by 2 bases and J by 6 bases, with 17 bases left in between. Germline V gives CDR1 LNHDA, CDR2 SQIVND (reference sequence).

This clone was recorded once. This rearrangement joins TRBV19 to TRBJ1-4, with a weak D call TRBD1 (5 bases). CDR3 size: 15 residues. Germline V gene data show CDR1 as LNHDA and CDR2 as SQIVND (reference sequence). The V and J ends lost 6 bases and 7 bases respectively, with 18 bases between them. Here the CDR3 reads CASSPQAGTGEKLFF. CDR3 coding DNA: TGTGCCAGTAGCCCCCAAGCGGGGACTGGTGAAAAACTGTTTTTT.

The genes are TRBV19 and TRBJ2-3, with a possible D match to TRBD1 (6 bases). There are 18 residues in the CDR3. Germline loops: CDR1 LNHDA, CDR2 SQIVND (reference sequence). V was pared by 5 bases and J by 0 bases, with 21 bases between. This CDR3 reads CASSPTRRQAGSTDTQYF. Written as DNA, the CDR3 is TGTGCCAGTAGTCCAACTCGACGACAGGCCGGTAGCACAGATACGCAGTATTTT.

This clone was seen once. The chain combines TRBV5-1 with TRBJ1-6, with 7 positions matching TRBD1. V lost 4 bases and J lost 7; bases outside the gene matches: 5. The CDR3 contains 14 residues. The germline gives CDR1 SGHRS, CDR2 YFSETQ. The CDR3 sequence is CASSVMDRNSPLHF. CDR3 in DNA: TGCGCCAGCAGCGTAATGGACAGGAATTCACCCCTCCACTTT.

The rearrangement uses TRBV6-5 and TRBJ1-2; D gene ambiguous. This CDR3 has 12 residues. Germline V gene lookup returns CDR1 MNHEY and CDR2 SVGAGI. Trimming cost V 4 bases and J 8 bases, with 11 bases left between them. The CDR3 nucleotides are TGTGCCAGCAGTTCGAACTTCGGGGGCTACACCTTC. It yields the protein CASSSNFGGYTF.

Only one count was recorded for this clone. The chain links TRBV30 to TRBJ1-2; D uncertain. Per germline, CDR1 GTSNPN and CDR2 SVGIG (reference sequence). This CDR3 has 14 amino acids. The V end was cut by 4 bases, the J end by 4 bases, with 16 bases between. The CDR3 loop reads CAWTPRGRPYGYTF. CDR3 bases: TGTGCCTGGACGCCTCGAGGGCGCCCCTATGGCTACACCTTC.

This chain links TRBV11-2 with TRBJ2-5; D may be TRBD1 (6 bases). V lost 4 bases and J 2 bases, leaving 11 bases between the germline ends. Germline CDR1 is SGHAT and CDR2 is FQNNGV. This CDR3 has 14 residues. The CDR3 region is CASSYGQFQETQYF. In nucleotides, the CDR3 is TGTGCCAGCAGCTACGGACAGTTTCAAGAGACCCAGTACTTC.

This clone was recorded only once. V usage is TRBV5-5 and J usage is TRBJ1-6; D is unresolved. V was trimmed by 2 bases and J by 9 bases, leaving 12 bases between them. CDR3 length equals 14 residues. CDR1 is SGHKS and CDR2 is YYEKEE in the germline V gene (reference sequence). The CDR3 DNA reads as TGTGCCAGCAGCTTTCTCCCGGAGGGTTCACCCCTCCACTTT. Translating it yields CASSFLPEGSPLHF.